The present T cell receptor beta chain was sequenced within a study of blood T cell repertoires in COVID-19. The method was immunoSEQ multiplex PCR; TCRdb's version includes in-frame clones alone and lacks a portion of them. The sample shows tens of thousands of clones, about 80% of them seen only once. This receptor was obtained from a man aged 65-85 years with active COVID-19. The sequencing input was peripheral blood.

The CDR3 coding sequence is TGCGCCAGCAGCTTGGTAGCGGGGGGAAGTGAGCAGTTCTTC. Translating gives CASSLVAGGSEQFF. V usage is TRBV5-1 and J usage is TRBJ2-1, with 10 bases identical to TRBD2. The CDR3 covers 14 residues. Losses at the gene ends were 0 bases for V and 9 bases for J; bases not matched to a gene: 3. Germline V gene lookup returns CDR1 SGHRS and CDR2 YFSETQ.